The present TCR beta chain was sequenced within a study of T cells in Graves' hyperthyroidism and ophthalmopathy. Investigators excluded patients with uncontrolled infection, other autoimmune disease, pregnancy or lactation. RNA transcripts provided the source from which TCR beta CDR3 regions were amplified. Initially, a first-round RT-PCR of the TCR CDR3 employed the HTBI primer set. TCRdb redid the calling of the multiplex PCR reads with MiXCR, one entry per CDR3 protein. The table records a few hundred thousand distinct CDR3 sequences, 15% to 18% of them present only once. In this sample, this clonotype turned up a few times. Trimming left V 0 bases short and J 7 bases short, with 21 bases between. Germline CDR1 LNHNV, CDR2 YYDKDF (reference sequence). The CDR3 has 18 residues.

Sequenced sample: blood. The chain employs TRBV15 and TRBJ1-4; D is unclear. This receptor was identified in a woman in her twenties or thirties with Graves' hyperthyroidism. The CDR3 DNA is TGTGCCACCAGCAGAGATCGTGCCCTCGGGAGAGGCGGTGAAAAACTGTTTTTT. Protein: CATSRDRALGRGGEKLFF.